One sample yielded the 28 T cell receptor beta chains listed below, sequenced in a study of radiotherapy plus CTLA-4 blockade in lung cancer. Assay: immunoSEQ multiplex PCR; the TCRdb copy retains only in-frame clones and omits some. The data show 95,000 to 150,000 clones, with more than 80% seen just once and just under 7% held by the top ten. Here the sequenced sample was peripheral blood, taken from a patient treated with radiotherapy plus ipilimumab. These TCRs come from a human donor with non-small cell lung cancer that progressed on radiotherapy plus ipilimumab.

V is TRBV21-1 and J is TRBJ1-1. TRBV21-1 is listed as a pseudogene. The CDR3 is made up of 10 amino acids. The CDR3 DNA sequence: TGTGCCAGCAGGACGGGTCAGACCAGCTTT. This encodes CASRTGQTSF.

The chain recombines TRBV29-1 with TRBJ1-1, with D possibly TRBD1 on 6 matching bases. V dropped 7 bases and J dropped 4 bases, with 13 bases sitting between them. Per the germline V gene, CDR1 is SQVTM and CDR2 is ANQGSEA. The CDR3 loop spans 12 amino acids. The CDR3 reads CSGTGSGTEAFF. Written as DNA, the CDR3 is TGCAGCGGTACAGGGAGTGGCACTGAAGCTTTCTTT.

This rearrangement joins TRBV6-1 to TRBJ2-6; tentative D call: TRBD1 (5 bases). This CDR3 has 15 residues. The germline V gene has CDR1 MNHNS and CDR2 SASEGT. V lost 1 base, J lost 4 bases, and 8 bases lay in between. DNA of the CDR3: TGTGCCAGCAGTGAAGGGGGCGCGGGGGCCAACGTCCTGACTTTC. This sequence encodes CASSEGGAGANVLTF.

V is TRBV20-1 and J is TRBJ2-3, with no clear D. Trimming removed 4 bases from V and 3 bases from J, with 5 bases in between. The CDR3 length is 11 residues. Germline V gene sequence: CDR1 DFQATT, CDR2 SNEGSKA (reference sequence). This chain's CDR3 is CSATRTDTQYF. As DNA, the CDR3 is TGCAGTGCTACCCGTACAGATACGCAGTATTTT.

The chain combines TRBV19 with TRBJ1-5; 9 nucleotides agree with TRBD1. CDR1 is LNHDA, CDR2 SQIVND, per germline (reference sequence). J was trimmed by 0 bases and V by 5 bases; bases with no gene match: 5. CDR3 length: 16 residues. The CDR3, as DNA: TGTGCCAGTAGTTGGGGACAGGGAGGTAGCAATCAGCCCCAGCATTTT. Translating it yields CASSWGQGGSNQPQHF.

The chain carries TRBV27 and TRBJ2-7; 10 bases agree with TRBD2. This CDR3 has 18 amino acids. The germline CDR1 and CDR2 sequences are MNHEY and SMNVEV (reference sequence). V was pared by 4 bases and J by 4 bases, with 16 bases of the junction left unmatched. CDR3 in DNA: TGTGCCAGCAGTTCGAGCGTTTCTAGGGGACTAGCGACGTACGAGCAGTACTTC. Its translation: CASSSSVSRGLATYEQYF.

Written as DNA, the CDR3 is TGTGCCAGCAGAAGACTAGCGGGAGGCCAAGAGACCCAGTACTTC. This encodes CASRRLAGGQETQYF. The J gene is TRBJ2-5, the V gene TRBV11-2, with 13 bases fitting TRBD2. Germline values: CDR1 SGHAT, CDR2 FQNNGV. V shed 6 bases, J shed 1 base, and the junction held 2 bases outside the gene matches. The CDR3 covers 15 residues.

The chain recombines TRBV2 with TRBJ1-2; D unclear. Germline V gene lookup returns CDR1 SNHLY and CDR2 FYNNEI. The CDR3 spans 13 residues. V was trimmed by 1 base and J by 4 bases, leaving 7 bases between them. The CDR3 loop is CASSEGQIYGYTF. The DNA of the CDR3 is TGTGCCAGCAGTGAAGGGCAGATCTATGGCTACACCTTC.

The chain uses TRBV11-3 and TRBJ2-1, with TRBD2 matching over 7 bases. The V gene end was trimmed by 2 bases and the J gene end by 10 bases; junction bases not matched to a gene: 8. This CDR3 is built from 14 residues. CDR1 is SGHNT and CDR2 is YENEEA in the germline V gene. CDR3 sequence: CASSLRSGGKEQFF. The DNA for the CDR3 is TGTGCCAGCAGCTTACGGTCGGGAGGTAAAGAGCAGTTCTTC.

V usage is TRBV5-6 and J usage is TRBJ2-5; 9 nucleotides line up with TRBD1. Trimming cost V 2 bases and J 5 bases; bases outside gene matches: 7. This CDR3 is built from 15 residues. Germline CDR1 reads SGHDT; CDR2 reads YYEEEE. The CDR3 loop reads CASSLSGTGMETQYF. In DNA, the CDR3 is TGTGCCAGCAGCTTAAGCGGGACAGGGATGGAGACCCAGTACTTC.

Only one count was recorded for this clone. The genes are TRBV6-6 and TRBJ2-5; tentative D call: TRBD2 (5 bases). The V gene lost 2 bases and the J gene lost 7 bases, with 8 bases spanning the gap. The CDR3 runs 12 residues. CDR1 MNHNY and CDR2 SVGAGI come from the germline V gene (reference sequence). The CDR3 nucleotides read TGTGCCAGCAGTTACGGACTCGGGACCCAGTACTTC. The encoded protein is CASSYGLGTQYF.

V is TRBV9 and J is TRBJ2-1, with D possibly TRBD1 on 5 matching bases. CDR1 and CDR2 from the germline V gene are SGDLS and YYNGEE. V lost 4 bases, J lost 6 bases, and 14 bases lay in between. There are 14 residues in the CDR3. The CDR3 DNA is TGTGCCAGCAGCCCCCAGGGCCTGGTCAATGAGCAGTTCTTC. Protein: CASSPQGLVNEQFF.

The CDR3 protein is CASSVEGSRYNEQFF. The CDR3 DNA is TGTGCCAGCAGCGTAGAAGGGTCACGCTACAATGAGCAGTTCTTC. The genes are TRBV9 and TRBJ2-1; D not certain. Trimming left V 0 bases short and J 3 bases short, with 10 bases between. Germline V gene data show CDR1 as SGDLS and CDR2 as YYNGEE. CDR3 length equals 15 residues.

The chain combines TRBV11-1 with TRBJ2-1; TRBD1 matches at 7 bases. This CDR3 comprises 16 residues. Germline CDR1 and CDR2: SGHAT and FQDESV (reference sequence). The V gene end was trimmed by 0 bases and the J gene end by 4 bases; junction bases not matched to a gene: 6. The CDR3 protein is CASSLAEDRIYNEQFF. The DNA for the CDR3 is TGTGCCAGCAGCTTAGCGGAGGACAGGATATACAATGAGCAGTTCTTC.

The rearrangement links TRBV7-8 to TRBJ2-7; D gene uncertain. Germline V gene data show CDR1 as SGHVS and CDR2 as FQNEAQ. The CDR3 is 12 amino acids. V gave up 6 bases and J gave up 5 bases, with 11 bases separating them. The CDR3 sequence: CASSEVGDEQYF. The CDR3 DNA reads TGTGCCAGCAGTGAGGTGGGTGACGAGCAGTACTTC.

The rearrangement uses TRBV5-6 and TRBJ1-2; D not resolved. This CDR3 is built from 13 residues. Trimming left V 1 base short and J 8 bases short, with 12 bases between. Germline loops: CDR1 SGHDT, CDR2 YYEEEE. The CDR3 DNA reads TGTGCCAGCAGCTTGACGGGGTTGGGAGGCTACACCTTC. It specifies CASSLTGLGGYTF. The whole variable domain, filled in from reference TRBV5-6 and TRBJ1-2, reads DAGVTQSPTHLIKTRGQQVTLRCSPKSGHDTVSWYQQALGQGPQFIFQYYEEEERQRGNFPDRFSGHQFPNYSSELNVNALLLGDSALYLCASSLTGLGGYTFGSGTRLTVV.

The chain carries TRBV9 and TRBJ2-3, with 8 bases fitting TRBD1. Losses at the gene ends were 0 bases for V and 12 bases for J; bases not matched to a gene: 18. The CDR3 loop spans 17 amino acids. Germline V gene data show CDR1 as SGDLS and CDR2 as YYNGEE. CDR3 in DNA: TGTGCCAGCAGCGTAGGGGGGCGACAGGGGATCCAAGAGGTACAGTATTTT. Its translation is CASSVGGRQGIQEVQYF.

V and J are TRBV4-1 and TRBJ1-2, with D perhaps TRBD1 (6 bases). Germline CDR1 reads MGHRA; CDR2 reads YSYEKL. Trimming removed 0 bases from V and 7 bases from J, with 15 bases in between. The CDR3 length is 15 residues. CDR3 sequence: CASSQDEGVLGGYTF. CDR3 bases: TGCGCCAGCAGCCAAGATGAGGGGGTGCTAGGTGGCTACACCTTC.

The chain links TRBV7-6 to TRBJ2-3, with 7 bases that match TRBD2. The trim removed 0 bases at V and 6 bases at J, leaving 3 bases unmatched. This CDR3 region has 14 residues. Per the germline V gene, CDR1 is SGHVS and CDR2 is FNYEAQ. Here the CDR3 DNA reads TGTGCCAGCAGCTTAGCGTGGCGGGGGGATACGCAGTATTTT. It specifies CASSLAWRGDTQYF.

The rearrangement uses TRBV7-9 and TRBJ2-1; 10 nucleotides agree with TRBD2. The CDR3 runs 15 residues. Germline CDR1 and CDR2: SEHNR and FQNEAQ (reference sequence). Trimming cost V 2 bases and J 9 bases; bases outside gene matches: 7. The CDR3 DNA is TGTGCCAGCAGCTTACAGCGGGAGGGCCGGGGTGAGCAGTTCTTC. Its translation is CASSLQREGRGEQFF.

The chain joins TRBV19 to TRBJ1-5; D perhaps matches TRBD1 (5 bases). V lost 3 bases to trimming and J lost 6 bases, with 9 bases between them. This CDR3 region has 13 residues. Germline lookup yields CDR1 LNHDA and CDR2 SQIVND (reference sequence). The CDR3 region is CASSIGGFQPQHF. The CDR3 DNA follows: TGTGCCAGTAGTATTGGGGGGTTTCAGCCCCAGCATTTT.

The chain is built from TRBV11-2 and TRBJ2-7; the match to TRBD2 covers 13 bases. Germline V gene sequence: CDR1 SGHAT, CDR2 FQNNGV. The CDR3 extends over 15 amino acids. J was trimmed by 4 bases and V by 5 bases; bases with no gene match: 5. CDR3 sequence (DNA): TGTGCCAGCAGCCGTACGACTAGCGGGAGGTACGAGCAGTACTTC. It codes for CASSRTTSGRYEQYF.

The rearrangement joins TRBV5-1 to TRBJ2-6, with D hard to call. The V end lost 4 bases, the J end lost 0 bases, and 14 bases lay between the germline ends. Per the germline V gene, CDR1 is SGHRS and CDR2 is YFSETQ. This CDR3 has 17 amino acids. CDR3 sequence: CASSRSDVVSGANVLTF. The CDR3 coding sequence is TGCGCCAGCAGCCGCTCGGATGTAGTCTCTGGGGCCAACGTCCTGACTTTC.

This clone is a singleton in its sample. Here the CDR3 DNA reads TGCGCCAGCAGTCAGTCGGGCCGTGCCTACGAGCAGTACTTC. It is translated as CASSQSGRAYEQYF. The chain combines TRBV23-1 with TRBJ2-7; D is unresolved. TRBV23-1 belongs to the ORF category, with a function that is uncertain. The germline V and J ends were trimmed by 3 bases and 2 bases, with 11 bases remaining between them. This CDR3 has 14 amino acids.

The V call is TRBV29-1, the J call TRBJ2-3, with D possibly matching TRBD1 (7 bases). Germline CDR1 reads SQVTM; CDR2 reads ANQGSEA. V shed 7 bases and J shed 5 bases, with 13 bases lying between them. The CDR3 has 12 residues. CDR3: CSGTGGKDTQYF. The CDR3, as DNA: TGCAGCGGGACAGGAGGGAAAGATACGCAGTATTTT.

The rearrangement joins TRBV29-1 to TRBJ2-1; 9 positions match TRBD1. J lost 6 bases, V lost 7 bases, and 7 bases had no gene match. The V gene's germline CDR1 is SQVTM and CDR2 ANQGSEA. The CDR3 loop spans 13 amino acids. The CDR3 here is CSAGTGLFNEQFF. CDR3 DNA sequence: TGCAGCGCCGGGACAGGGTTATTCAATGAGCAGTTCTTC.

As DNA, the CDR3 is TGTGCCAGCAGTTTATTTGGCGGGAAGCACTCTGGGGCCAACGTCCTGACTTTC. This translates into CASSLFGGKHSGANVLTF. The chain combines TRBV28 with TRBJ2-6; a possible D gene is TRBD2 (6 bases). This CDR3 has 18 residues. Germline CDR1 is MDHEN and CDR2 is SYDVKM. The V end was cut by 1 base, the J end by 0 bases, with 13 bases between.

This clone was picked up a small number of times. The chain joins TRBV21-1 to TRBJ2-7; whether TRBD2, the table's D call, matches the DNA was not checked. TRBV21-1 is designated a pseudogene. The CDR3 runs to 16 residues. The DNA for the CDR3 is TGTGCCAGCAGCAACAAGGCCCATCTAGACTCCTACGAGCAGTACTTC. It translates to CASSNKAHLDSYEQYF.